These 17 T cell receptor beta chains were all obtained from the same sample, sequenced in a study of blood T cells in healthy people across ages. The authors ran a second PCR of 7 to 11 cycles using a sample-barcoded 5' primer and a J-beta primer mix. MiXCR was run by TCRdb on the 5' RACE reads, yielding one entry per CDR3 protein. The sample consists of fewer than 2,000,000 distinct CDR3 sequences, about 31% of them appearing once. Sequencing used blood. These receptors came from a woman in her 30s in good health.

The chain carries TRBV4-1 and TRBJ1-4; 7 positions match TRBD1. The CDR3 extends over 15 amino acids. V lost 4 bases to trimming and J lost 7 bases; unmatched junction nucleotides: 9. Germline assignment: CDR1 MGHRA and CDR2 YSYEKL. CDR3 DNA: TGCGCCAGCAGCCTAGCCGGCAGGGGGTCTGAAAAACTGTTTTTT. It is translated as CASSLAGRGSEKLFF.

This chain uses TRBV20-1 with TRBJ2-1, with D perhaps TRBD2 (7 bases). The CDR3 has 13 residues. Germline lookup yields CDR1 DFQATT and CDR2 SNEGSKA (reference sequence). With 5 bases removed from V and 7 bases from J, the gap between germline ends came to 15 bases. CDR3 in amino acids: CSAGPGGRNEQFF. The CDR3 nucleotides read TGCAGTGCTGGACCGGGGGGCAGGAATGAGCAGTTCTTC.

This clonotype has just one count. The genes are TRBV3-1 and TRBJ2-1; D is perhaps TRBD1 (5 bases). Trimming took off 4 bases at V and 7 bases at J, with 26 bases between the two ends. The length of the CDR3 is 18 residues. Germline V gene sequence: CDR1 LGHDT, CDR2 YNNKEL (reference sequence). The CDR3 DNA reads as TGTGCCAGCAGCCGAGGTATCAGGGCAGACCGAACCATTAATGAGCAGTTCTTC. Translated: CASSRGIRADRTINEQFF.

In this sample, this clonotype turned up many times. The chain is built from TRBV10-3 and TRBJ2-3, with D unresolved. CDR1 and CDR2 from the germline V gene are ENHRY and SYGVKD. The CDR3 sequence is 12 residues long. Trimming removed 0 bases at V and 4 bases at J, with 2 bases between. The CDR3 DNA reads as TGTGCCATCAGTGAGTCTTCAGATACGCAGTATTTT. It codes for CAISESSDTQYF.

In its sample, this clonotype was seen a few times. The chain carries TRBV20-1 and TRBJ2-3; 9 bases map to TRBD2. After removal of 2 bases from V and 2 bases from J, the junction contained 2 bases not matched to a gene. The CDR3 length is 14 residues. From germline, CDR1 is DFQATT and CDR2 SNEGSKA (reference sequence). CDR3 in DNA: TGCAGTGCTAGACTAGCGGGGTACACAGATACGCAGTATTTT. This sequence encodes CSARLAGYTDTQYF.

This clonotype was recorded a few times. This chain joins TRBV20-1 and TRBJ1-1; unclear D gene. CDR3 length: 15 residues. From germline, CDR1 is DFQATT and CDR2 SNEGSKA (reference sequence). Trimming pared 0 bases from V and 4 bases from J, leaving 15 bases between. The chain's CDR3 is CSARDPKGSGTEAFF. The CDR3 region has the DNA TGCAGTGCTAGAGATCCTAAGGGATCAGGCACTGAAGCTTTCTTT.

As for this clonotype: This clone may be a read error of a much larger clone one base away. The chain combines TRBV6-5 with TRBJ2-1, with D perhaps given as TRBD1 or TRBD2 (6 bases each). CDR3 length equals 15 residues. The ends were cut back, 8 bases at V and 5 bases at J, with 19 bases in the middle. From germline, CDR1 is MNHEY and CDR2 SVGAGI. The CDR3 protein is CASGQGRGLNNEQFF. CDR3 nucleotide sequence: TGTGCCAGCGGCCAGGGTCGGGGGCTAAACAATGAGCAGTTCTTC.

This chain links TRBV4-2 with TRBJ2-5, with TRBD1 as a possible D gene (6 bases). V was pared by 0 bases and J by 5 bases, with 10 bases between. Per germline, CDR1 LGHNA and CDR2 YNFKEQ. This CDR3 region has 14 residues. The CDR3 is CASSQEQGRETQYF. The CDR3, as DNA: TGTGCCAGCAGCCAAGAACAGGGCCGCGAGACCCAGTACTTC.

This clonotype has only a few counts. The V gene is TRBV13, the J gene TRBJ2-7, with TRBD2 identical over 7 bases. V trimming: 4 bases; J trimming: 2 bases; junction bases outside the gene matches: 8. Looked up from germline, CDR1 is PRHDT and CDR2 is FYEKMQ (reference sequence). The CDR3 length is 15 residues. CDR3 DNA: TGTGCCAGCAGCTCGCCCACGACTAGCCCCTACGAGCAGTACTTC. Protein sequence: CASSSPTTSPYEQYF.

The V call is TRBV20-1, the J call TRBJ1-2; D ambiguous. Per the germline V gene, CDR1 is DFQATT and CDR2 is SNEGSKA (reference sequence). The CDR3 has 14 residues. Deletions cut 5 bases from V and 2 bases from J, with 15 bases between. The CDR3 region has the DNA TGCAGTGCTGAGAGCCGGGATGCCAACTATGGCTACACCTTC. Protein sequence: CSAESRDANYGYTF.

In DNA, the CDR3 is TGTGCCTGCTCCGGGACAGGGTATGGCTACACCTTC. It yields the protein CACSGTGYGYTF. This chain links TRBV30 with TRBJ1-2; 9 bases match TRBD1. CDR1 GTSNPN and CDR2 SVGIG come from the germline V gene (reference sequence). The trim removed 6 bases at V and 5 bases at J, leaving 4 bases unmatched. The CDR3 loop spans 12 amino acids.

The chain combines TRBV27 with TRBJ2-1; 8 bases align to TRBD2. The trim removed 0 bases at V and 8 bases at J, leaving 9 bases unmatched. Germline assignment: CDR1 MNHEY and CDR2 SMNVEV (reference sequence). The CDR3 is 16 amino acids. The CDR3 is CASSLSGSGMVDEQFF. The CDR3 DNA follows: TGTGCCAGCAGTTTATCGGGTAGCGGGATGGTCGATGAGCAGTTCTTC.

The CDR3 sequence: CASTPVDGSSETQYF. The CDR3 DNA reads TGTGCCAGCACCCCTGTAGATGGATCGTCAGAGACCCAGTACTTC. The J gene is TRBJ2-5, the V gene TRBV11-2; D ambiguous. This CDR3 comprises 15 residues. Germline CDR1 SGHAT, CDR2 FQNNGV. V lost 7 bases and J 4 bases, leaving 19 bases between the germline ends.

In its sample, this clonotype was seen a few times. V gene TRBV27 combines with J gene TRBJ2-7; possibly TRBD1 for D (6 bases). The CDR3 sequence is 16 residues long. Trimming took off 6 bases at V and 7 bases at J, with 25 bases between the two ends. Looked up from germline, CDR1 is MNHEY and CDR2 is SMNVEV (reference sequence). CDR3 nucleotide sequence: TGTGCCAGCAGGATACAGGGATTAGCCTACGATCGGGAGCAGTACTTC. It yields the protein CASRIQGLAYDREQYF.

The V and J genes are TRBV3-1 and TRBJ1-5; no reliable D call. In germline, CDR1 is LGHDT, CDR2 YNNKEL (reference sequence). V lost 5 bases and J 3 bases, leaving 11 bases between the germline ends. CDR3 length: 14 amino acids. The chain's CDR3 is CASSYGRFNQPQHF. The CDR3 coding sequence is TGTGCCAGCAGCTACGGGCGGTTCAATCAGCCCCAGCATTTT.

The chain employs TRBV4-2 and TRBJ1-4; 7 bases are a match to TRBD1. The V segment lost 4 bases and the J segment 6 bases; nucleotides outside the gene matches: 8. Germline V gives CDR1 LGHNA, CDR2 YNFKEQ. This CDR3 has 15 amino acids. In DNA, the CDR3 is TGTGCCAGCAGCCTAAGGAGGGGGCCGGATGAAAAACTGTTTTTT. This codes for CASSLRRGPDEKLFF.

This clonotype has more than one count but fewer than ten. The chain links TRBV29-1 to TRBJ1-1, with TRBD1 matching 7 bases. After removal of 8 bases from V and 3 bases from J, the junction contained 9 bases not matched to a gene. In germline, CDR1 is SQVTM, CDR2 ANQGSEA. The length of the CDR3 is 13 residues. The CDR3 is CSSRQGTDTEAFF. CDR3 sequence (DNA): TGCAGCTCCAGACAGGGTACGGACACTGAAGCTTTCTTT.